This T cell receptor (beta chain) is drawn from a study of blood T cell repertoires in COVID-19 (dated by TCRdb to 2020 to 2021). With respect to the entire study: Collaborator samples came from the United States, Italy and Spain and covered acute and convalescent phases of COVID-19. The prospective study material was composed of cDNA or gDNA derived from T cells, B-cell-depleted T cells, or PBMCs. The dataset comprised deeply sampled blood TCRbeta repertoires from subjects exposed to, actively infected with, or recovered from COVID-19. The repertoires were released in a freely available public database intended as a resource for research on the immune response to SARS-CoV-2. Samples were obtained from the ongoing ImmuneRACE study (first 160 participants) and from about 1,300 subjects provided by 6 global collaborators. A de-identified subject ID, COVID-19 status, age in years and sex were almost always included in the sample metadata. Where available, HLA class I and class II types were taken from metadata supplied by the sample provider and were not determined by assay-based typing. Results and caveats for the whole study, not just this receptor: The quantity of clinical and demographic metadata differed by source and by participant and was supplied without curation.

In the prospective study, participants were about 18 to 100 years old, resided in around 25 geographic areas of the United States, and were enrolled through a virtual design. Cohort assignment in the prospective study relied on participant-reported clinical history from a screening survey and a study questionnaire. Recovered participants in ImmuneRACE Cohort 3 were defined as having two consecutive negative NP/OP PCR tests, clearance from a healthcare professional, or resolution of symptoms. Mobile phlebotomists in the prospective study collected whole blood, serum and a nasopharyngeal or oropharyngeal swab from every participant. Prospective study participants could optionally give additional blood draws and questionnaires over an approximately 2-month period. Before DNA extraction, blood samples from the prospective study were shipped at room temperature or frozen. The CDR3 has 15 amino acids, counting the end cysteine and phenylalanine. The retained sequence is limited to the CDR3, 45 bases, with the frame set at the first base. CDR1 and CDR2 are read off the germline V gene (reference sequence) as LNHNV and YYDKDF. The junction shows trimming of 5 bases on V and 6 bases on J, and the gene matches do not reach 6 bases of it.

Worth noting for this clone: Its antigen remains undetermined. Base qualities are missing; no much larger clone stands one base away.

TCRbeta CDR3 regions were amplified from genomic DNA using the immunoSEQ Assay, a bias-controlled multiplex PCR. In the authors' own workflow: The number of nucleated cells in each sample was estimated from the amplification of reference gene primers within the assay. To quantify the absolute abundance of each unique TCRbeta CDR3 rearrangement, sequence reads were collapsed and filtered. Productive Simpson clonality was computed per sample as the square root of Simpson's diversity index over productive rearrangements. In TCRdb, the immuneACCESS table is reduced to in-frame sequences with V and J assigned. These tables do not hold every clone; where another copy was compared, an unresolved V gene accounts for under half, and the others remain unexplained. That table is the source of V, J and clone size, and D and trimming were worked out from the DNA. The sample table holds some 510,000 clones, of which around nine tenths were seen once. The top ten clones comprise 1.8% of the sample.

The sequence joins TRBV15 to TRBJ2-2; TRBD1 matches 10 bases in the middle. The specimen sequenced was PBMCs or T cells enriched from blood (not recorded which). The clonotype was recovered from a middle-aged woman who had recovered from COVID-19. The DNA reads TGTGCCACCAGCCGATGGACAGGGGGTCCCGGGGAGCTGTTTTTT. This translates into CATSRWTGGPGELFF.